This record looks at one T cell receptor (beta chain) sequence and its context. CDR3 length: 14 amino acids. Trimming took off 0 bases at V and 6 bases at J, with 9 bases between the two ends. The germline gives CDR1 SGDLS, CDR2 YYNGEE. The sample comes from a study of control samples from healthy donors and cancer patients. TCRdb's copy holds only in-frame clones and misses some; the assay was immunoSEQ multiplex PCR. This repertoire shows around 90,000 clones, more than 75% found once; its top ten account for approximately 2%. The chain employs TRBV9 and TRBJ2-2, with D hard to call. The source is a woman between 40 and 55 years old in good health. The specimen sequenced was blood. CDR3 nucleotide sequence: TGTGCCAGCAGCGTAGCCCCGCAGTCCGGGGAGCTGTTTTTT. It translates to CASSVAPQSGELFF.